The 9 T cell receptor beta chains presented below share a single source sample, sequenced in a study of OX40 agonist ivuxolimab in advanced cancers. Clones were sequenced by immunoSEQ multiplex PCR, and TCRdb holds only the in-frame ones, with some missing. The sample contains tens of thousands of clones, roughly 89% of which appear only once. The source was CD4+ or CD8+ T cells sorted from blood, collected in a trial of the OX40 agonist ivuxolimab. These receptors came from an adult with an advanced solid tumor such as melanoma, head and neck, liver or kidney cancer.

This rearrangement joins TRBV7-9 to TRBJ2-7; 8 positions match TRBD2. This CDR3 region has 14 residues. CDR1 and CDR2 from the germline V gene are SEHNR and FQNEAQ (reference sequence). V lost 5 bases to trimming and J lost 2 bases; unmatched junction nucleotides: 5. DNA for the CDR3: TGTGCCAGCAGCGAAGCGGGAGTAACCTACGAGCAGTACTTC. Its translation is CASSEAGVTYEQYF.

The rearrangement uses TRBV7-6 and TRBJ1-5; D possibly corresponds to TRBD1 (5 bases). Trimming pared 3 bases from V and 7 bases from J, leaving 16 bases between. The V gene's germline CDR1 is SGHVS and CDR2 FNYEAQ. This CDR3 spans 15 amino acids. DNA for the CDR3: TGTGCCAGCAGCTTGATCCGGGGGGATCAACAGCCCCAGCATTTT. Translation: CASSLIRGDQQPQHF.

The chain is built from TRBV2 and TRBJ2-5; D is perhaps TRBD1 (5 bases). CDR3 length: 15 amino acids. V lost 3 bases, J lost 2 bases, and 13 bases lay in between. Germline lookup yields CDR1 SNHLY and CDR2 FYNNEI. The CDR3 DNA reads as TGTGCCAGCAGTGACGGCACAGGAGTTCAAGAGACCCAGTACTTC. Translating it yields CASSDGTGVQETQYF.

This clone occurred once. This chain connects TRBV19 to TRBJ2-7; 10 bases are shared with TRBD1. The CDR3 spans 15 residues. V trimming: 4 bases; J trimming: 2 bases; junction bases outside the gene matches: 5. The V gene's germline CDR1 is LNHDA and CDR2 SQIVND (reference sequence). The CDR3 DNA reads TGTGCCAGTAGTACGGGGACAGGGGAGCCCTACGAGCAGTACTTC. Translation gives CASSTGTGEPYEQYF.

Worth noting for this clone: Additional DNA sequences in this sample encode the identical CDR3. The chain couples TRBV6-5 to TRBJ1-1; D remains ambiguous. Germline CDR1 reads MNHEY; CDR2 reads SVGAGI. With 2 bases removed from V and 1 base from J, the gap between germline ends came to 11 bases. The CDR3 runs 15 residues. The CDR3: CASSYGGSANTEAFF. The CDR3 region has the DNA TGTGCCAGCAGTTACGGAGGTTCGGCGAACACTGAAGCTTTCTTT.

The chain uses TRBV28 and TRBJ2-3; 8 positions match TRBD1. Germline CDR1 MDHEN, CDR2 SYDVKM. This CDR3 has 14 residues. V gave up 5 bases and J gave up 7 bases; unmatched junction bases: 8. CDR3 loop: CASSTSGTGHTQYF. In DNA form, the CDR3 reads TGTGCCAGCAGTACCTCGGGGACAGGACATACGCAGTATTTT.

This sequence joins TRBV6-1 and TRBJ2-1; 10 nucleotides agree with TRBD1. V gave up 4 bases and J gave up 3 bases; unmatched junction bases: 3. CDR3 length: 15 amino acids. The germline gives CDR1 MNHNS, CDR2 SASEGT. Here the CDR3 DNA reads TGTGCCAGCAGTGGCCGGGACAGGGGCTACAATGAGCAGTTCTTC. Translating it yields CASSGRDRGYNEQFF.

This chain links TRBV4-1 with TRBJ1-1; the D gene is possibly TRBD1 (5 bases). V shed 0 bases and J shed 5 bases, with 10 bases lying between them. CDR1 is MGHRA and CDR2 is YSYEKL in the germline V gene. The CDR3 is 14 residues long. The CDR3 sequence: CASSQEGVWTEAFF. In DNA, the CDR3 is TGCGCCAGCAGCCAAGAAGGGGTTTGGACTGAAGCTTTCTTT.

The V call is TRBV7-9, the J call TRBJ2-5; no clear D gene. The V gene lost 6 bases and the J gene lost 2 bases, with 10 bases spanning the gap. The CDR3 loop spans 13 amino acids. Germline CDR1 is SEHNR and CDR2 is FQNEAQ (reference sequence). CDR3 protein: CASSRWVQETQYF. Written as DNA, the CDR3 is TGTGCCAGCAGTCGGTGGGTTCAAGAGACCCAGTACTTC. The full variable domain, with the rest looked up from reference TRBV7-9 and TRBJ2-5, is DTGVSQNPRHKITKRGQNVTFRCDPISEHNRLYWYRQTLGQGPEFLTYFQNEAQLEKSRLLSDRFSAERPKGSFSTLEIQRTEQGDSAMYLCASSRWVQETQYFGPGTRLLVL.